This entry is about one T cell receptor beta chain. Antigen: not known. This sample was taken from a study of blood T cells in healthy people across ages. Turning to the study itself: The template switching approach captured approximately one barcoded beta molecule for every two T cells. Study-level points and caveats: The percentage of naive T cells correlated strongly with TCR beta diversity. Because donor CMV status was unknown, expanded clonotype changes were possibly confounded.

Using a J-beta primer mix together with a sample-barcoded 5' primer, a second PCR was run for roughly 6 to 12 cycles. TCRdb re-analysed the 5' RACE reads in MiXCR, keeping a single row per CDR3 protein. The table has some 1.5 million distinct CDR3 sequences, approximately 43% seen once. Trimming removed 1 base from V and 5 bases from J, with 11 bases in between. CDR1 is DFQATT and CDR2 is SNEGSKA in the germline V gene (reference sequence). The CDR3 is 13 amino acids. The chain joins TRBV20-1 to TRBJ2-5; D unresolved. The sequence was collected from a woman aged 18-29 years in good health. The sample was blood. The CDR3 is CSARVSVWETQYF. CDR3 in DNA: TGCAGTGCTAGAGTCAGTGTGTGGGAGACCCAGTACTTC.